This T cell receptor beta chain stems from a study of T-cell reconstitution after alpha-beta-depleted transplantation in children. Findings and caveats of the study: Counts and diversity of T cells one year after transplant came mostly from newly produced T cells. It was reported that alpha-beta T cells came from several hundred expanded graft clones (about two months after transplant).

This clonotype was seen a handful of times. As yet, its antigen is unknown. Construction of the TCRbeta library involved unique molecular identifiers. TCRdb ran MiXCR on the PCR reads and lists one entry per CDR3 protein. This sample has hundreds of thousands of distinct CDR3 sequences, with roughly 25% found just once. Germline CDR1 reads SGHRS; CDR2 reads YFSETQ. The CDR3 covers 14 residues. V was pared by 4 bases and J by 0 bases, with 3 bases of the junction left unmatched. The origin of this receptor is a female patient aged 2 to 10 who had a stem cell transplant for congenital amegakaryocytic thrombocytopenia, so the T cells may come from the graft donor. The sample was PBMCs, mostly from graft donor cells, taken 360 days after TCRalphabeta/CD19-depleted stem cell transplant. The chain combines TRBV5-1 with TRBJ2-7; TRBD1 agrees at 8 bases. The CDR3 reads CASSGDRNSYEQYF. The CDR3, as DNA: TGCGCCAGCAGCGGGGACAGGAACTCCTACGAGCAGTACTTC.